The clone carrying this T cell receptor (beta chain) appeared a few times. V was shortened by 6 bases and J by 3 bases, with 6 bases between the two germline ends. Germline V gene lookup returns CDR1 SQVTM and CDR2 ANQGSEA. CDR3 length: 11 residues. This sample stems from a study of blood T cell repertoires in COVID-19. Study summary: The analysed material was cDNA or gDNA that came from T cells, B-cell-depleted T cells, or PBMCs.

The table came from immunoSEQ multiplex PCR; TCRdb's copy has only in-frame clones and leaves some out. The sample contains 95,000 to 120,000 clones, around 83% of which appear only once. The material sequenced was peripheral blood. The sequence derives from a woman aged 55 to 70 with COVID-19, enrolled during active disease. The chain joins TRBV29-1 to TRBJ1-3; the D is unclear. The CDR3 region is CSVYHGNTIYF. The CDR3 DNA is TGCAGCGTCTATCATGGAAACACCATATATTTT.